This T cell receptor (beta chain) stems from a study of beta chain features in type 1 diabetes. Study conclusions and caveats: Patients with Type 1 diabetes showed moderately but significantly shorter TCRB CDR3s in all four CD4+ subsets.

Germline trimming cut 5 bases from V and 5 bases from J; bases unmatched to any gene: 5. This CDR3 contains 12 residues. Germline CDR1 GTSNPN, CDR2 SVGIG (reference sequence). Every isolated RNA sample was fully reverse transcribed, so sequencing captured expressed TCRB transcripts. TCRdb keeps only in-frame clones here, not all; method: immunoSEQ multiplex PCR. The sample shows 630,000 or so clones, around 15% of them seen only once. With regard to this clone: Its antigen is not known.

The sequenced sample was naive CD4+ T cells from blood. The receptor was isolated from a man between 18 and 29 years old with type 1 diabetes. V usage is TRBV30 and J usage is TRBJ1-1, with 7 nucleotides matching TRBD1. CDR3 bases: TGTGCCTGGGACAGGGCGCGGACTGAAGCTTTCTTT. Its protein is CAWDRARTEAFF. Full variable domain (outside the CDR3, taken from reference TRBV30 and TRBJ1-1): SQTIHQWPATLVQPVGSPLSLECTVEGTSNPNLYWYRQAAGRGLQLLFYSVGIGQISSEVPQNLSASRPQDRQFILSSKKLLLSDSGFYLCAWDRARTEAFFGQGTRLTVV.